This TCR beta chain emerged from a study of T cell responses to AZD1222 COVID-19 vaccine. Findings and limits, study-wide: All repertoire sampling was performed exclusively after the peak T cell response. Reportedly, nearly half of unique spike TCRs recognized epitopes outside B.1.351/B.1.1.7 mutations. The sample set comprised mostly white British donors with more females, and clonal diversity was possibly underestimated.

Whether given at about 4 or about 12 weeks, second doses were pooled. A remark on this clone: Antigen specificity is unknown.

Clones were read by immunoSEQ multiplex PCR, and TCRdb kept only the in-frame ones, dropping some. Of roughly 150,000 clones in the sample, around 90% were seen once. The CDR3 extends over 13 amino acids. Trimming at V came to 5 bases and at J to 6 bases, leaving 6 bases not matched to a gene. The origin of this receptor is an adult who received the AZD1222 COVID-19 vaccine. The sample was peripheral blood, taken 28 days after the second AZD1222 dose. The chain combines TRBV12-3 or TRBV12-4 with TRBJ1-2; TRBD1 matches 7 bases. CDR3: CASSAGTDNGYTF. Here the CDR3 DNA reads TGTGCCAGCAGTGCCGGGACAGATAATGGCTACACCTTC.